This T cell receptor beta chain is drawn from a study of blood T cell repertoires in COVID-19. Across the whole study: Samples representing acute and convalescent COVID-19 were sourced from the United States, Italy and Spain. PBMCs, B-cell-depleted T cells, or T cells provided the cDNA or gDNA that made up the material.

Participants' own reports of clinical history determined their cohort assignment. Trimming left V 3 bases short and J 4 bases short, with 16 bases between. The CDR3 contains 15 residues. Germline V gene lookup returns CDR1 SGHRS and CDR2 YFSETQ. Methods used by the authors: Estimation of nucleated cell counts was performed using reference gene primer amplification. Using immunoSEQ multiplex PCR, the repertoire was profiled, and TCRdb retains in-frame clones only, with some absent. The V and J calls and clone size come from that table; D and trimming were worked out from the DNA. The sample holds about 62,000 clones, around 65% seen once.

The V and J genes are TRBV5-1 and TRBJ1-1; tentative D call: TRBD1 (6 bases). The sequencing input was PBMCs or T cells enriched from blood (not recorded which). The clonotype comes from a woman aged 55-69 years who had been exposed to COVID-19. The CDR3 here is CASSSQGIGITEAFF. The CDR3 region has the DNA TGCGCCAGCAGCTCACAGGGTATAGGGATCACTGAAGCTTTCTTT.